This TCR beta chain was sequenced for a study of blood T cells in healthy people across ages. Germline loops: CDR1 SGHAT, CDR2 FQNNGV. This CDR3 has 17 amino acids. The ends were cut back, 1 base at V and 4 bases at J, with 17 bases in the middle. The second PCR ran about 6 to 12 cycles with a sample-barcoded 5' primer and J-beta primers. In TCRdb, the 5' RACE reads were re-called with MiXCR into one record per CDR3 protein. The top ten clones hold around 3% of a sample with around 780,000 distinct CDR3 sequences, roughly 24% of them seen once. The data also belong to a second study, concerning T cells of mothers and their children.

The receptor's source is a boy aged 5-17 years in good health. Source material: blood. The chain links TRBV11-2 to TRBJ2-1; D may be TRBD1 or TRBD2 (5 bases each). The CDR3 protein is CASSLGRGSPSYNEQFF. As DNA, the CDR3 is TGTGCCAGCAGCTTAGGTCGGGGCAGCCCGTCGTACAATGAGCAGTTCTTC.